The 4 T cell receptor beta chains below were found in one sample sequenced in a study of T-cell memory formation after mild COVID-19. TCRdb reanalysed the 5' RACE reads using MiXCR and keeps one entry per CDR3 protein. This table holds 350,000 to 400,000 distinct CDR3 sequences, roughly 20% found once. The sequencing sample was made of PBMCs or a T cell subset sorted from them (not recorded which). Every receptor here comes from an adult woman who had mild COVID-19 (a few samples of this study predate the infection). Cell type and time point are not known.

This clonotype was found a few times. The chain couples TRBV10-3 to TRBJ1-2; TRBD1 aligns across 9 bases. Losses at the gene ends were 3 bases for V and 8 bases for J; bases not matched to a gene: 4. Germline V gene data show CDR1 as ENHRY and CDR2 as SYGVKD. The CDR3 consists of 13 residues. The CDR3 region is CAISDRDREGYTF. The CDR3 region has the DNA TGTGCCATCAGTGATCGGGACAGGGAAGGCTACACCTTC.

This chain uses TRBV7-3 with TRBJ2-7; TRBD2 aligns across 9 bases. Germline values: CDR1 SGHTA, CDR2 FQGTGA. The junction had 4 bases not matched to a gene; V was cut back by 2 bases and J by 2 bases. The CDR3 length is 15 residues. CDR3 protein: CASSLLAGTAYEQYF. Written as DNA, the CDR3 is TGTGCCAGCAGCTTACTAGCGGGAACCGCCTACGAGCAGTACTTC.

This clonotype was counted a few times. A read error may account for a junction end that differs from germline. The chain links TRBV18 to TRBJ2-7, with 7 bases that match TRBD2. This CDR3 spans 16 amino acids. Germline CDR1 is KGHSH and CDR2 is LQKENI. As DNA, the CDR3 is TGTGCCAGCTCCCCACCCTCGAGCGGGAAATCCTACGAGCAGTACTTC. Its translation is CASSPPSSGKSYEQYF.

This clonotype has a count of ten or more. V gene TRBV20-1 combines with J gene TRBJ2-7; the D gene is possibly TRBD1 (5 bases). CDR1 is DFQATT and CDR2 is SNEGSKA in the germline V gene (reference sequence). Trimming took 1 base from V and 3 from J, leaving 7 bases between them. This CDR3 comprises 12 residues. CDR3 region: CSARAQGYEQYF. The CDR3, as DNA: TGCAGTGCTAGAGCCCAGGGCTACGAGCAGTACTTC.